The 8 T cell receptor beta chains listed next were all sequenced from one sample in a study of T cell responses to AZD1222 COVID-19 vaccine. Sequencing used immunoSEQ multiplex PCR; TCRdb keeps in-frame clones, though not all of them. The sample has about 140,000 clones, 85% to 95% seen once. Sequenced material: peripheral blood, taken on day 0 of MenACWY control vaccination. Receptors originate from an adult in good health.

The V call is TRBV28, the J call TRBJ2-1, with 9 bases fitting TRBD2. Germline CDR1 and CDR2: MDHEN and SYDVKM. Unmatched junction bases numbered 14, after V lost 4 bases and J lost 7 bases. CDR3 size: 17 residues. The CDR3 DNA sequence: TGTGCCAGCAGTTCTGAGTCGGCGGGAGGGCCGTGGAATGAGCAGTTCTTC. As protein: CASSSESAGGPWNEQFF.

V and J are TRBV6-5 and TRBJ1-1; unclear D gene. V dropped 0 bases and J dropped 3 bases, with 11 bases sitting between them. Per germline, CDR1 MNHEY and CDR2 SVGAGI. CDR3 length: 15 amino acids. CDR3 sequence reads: CASSYSGVRYTEAFF. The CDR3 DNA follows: TGTGCCAGCAGTTACTCCGGGGTCAGATACACTGAAGCTTTCTTT.

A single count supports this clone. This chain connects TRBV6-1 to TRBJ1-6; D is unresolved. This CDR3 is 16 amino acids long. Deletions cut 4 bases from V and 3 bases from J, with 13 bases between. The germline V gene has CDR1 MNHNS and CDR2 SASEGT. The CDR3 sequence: CASSGFGVSYNSPLHF. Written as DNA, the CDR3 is TGTGCCAGCAGTGGGTTCGGGGTGAGCTATAATTCACCCCTCCACTTT.

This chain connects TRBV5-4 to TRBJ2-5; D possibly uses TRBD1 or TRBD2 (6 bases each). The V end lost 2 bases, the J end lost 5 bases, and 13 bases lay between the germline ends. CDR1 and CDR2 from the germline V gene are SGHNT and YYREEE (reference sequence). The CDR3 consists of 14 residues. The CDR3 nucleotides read TGTGCCAGCAGCTTTTACGGGGGCGGGGAGACCCAGTACTTC. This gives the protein CASSFYGGGETQYF.

In DNA form, the CDR3 reads TGTGCCAGCAGCTTTTTGCAGGGGGGATATGGCTACACCTTC. Translating it yields CASSFLQGGYGYTF. This chain links TRBV7-2 with TRBJ1-2, with 7 bases lining up with TRBD1. The CDR3 consists of 14 residues. Trimming took 3 bases from V and 5 from J; bases not matched to a gene: 6. Germline CDR1 SGHTA, CDR2 FQGNSA.

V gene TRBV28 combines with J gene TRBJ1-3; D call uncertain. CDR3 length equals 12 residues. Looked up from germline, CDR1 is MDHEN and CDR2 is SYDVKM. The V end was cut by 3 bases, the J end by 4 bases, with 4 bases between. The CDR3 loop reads CASSLLGNTIYF. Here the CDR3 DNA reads TGTGCCAGCAGTTTGCTCGGAAACACCATATATTTT.

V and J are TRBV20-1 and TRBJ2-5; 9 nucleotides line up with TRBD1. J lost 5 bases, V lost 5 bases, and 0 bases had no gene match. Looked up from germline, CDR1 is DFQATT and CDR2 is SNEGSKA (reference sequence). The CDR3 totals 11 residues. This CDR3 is CSAGQGETQYF. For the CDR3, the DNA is TGCAGTGCTGGACAGGGGGAGACCCAGTACTTC.

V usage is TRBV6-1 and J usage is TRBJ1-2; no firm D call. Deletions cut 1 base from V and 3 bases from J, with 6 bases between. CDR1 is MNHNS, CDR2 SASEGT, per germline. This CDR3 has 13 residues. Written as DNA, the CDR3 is TGTGCCAGCAGTGAAGGGACCCACTATGGCTACACCTTC. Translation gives CASSEGTHYGYTF.